Sequencing of this T cell receptor beta chain was carried out in a study of cytomegalovirus exposure and HLA in healthy donors. The PCR made use of 60 Vbeta and 13 Jbeta primers. Here immunoSEQ multiplex PCR was the method, and the copy in TCRdb shows in-frame clones only, minus some. The data hold 200,000 to 250,000 clones, with under 85% observed a single time. Study observations and caveats: The study designated roughly 160 TCR beta chains cytomegalovirus-associated. According to an earlier analysis, most TCR beta V segments yielded productive rearrangements about 90% or about 30% of the time.

The germline gives CDR1 MNHEY, CDR2 SVGAGI. CDR3 length: 12 residues. V lost 0 bases and J lost 7, with 6 bases in between. Comment on this clone: Its antigen is as yet unknown.

The specimen was PBMCs. This receptor was identified in a man between 45 and 60 years old in good health and CMV-seronegative. The V and J genes are TRBV6-5 and TRBJ1-1; D is ambiguous. The CDR3 bases are TGTGCCAGCAGTTACTCGAGAGGTGAAGCTTTCTTT. Translating it yields CASSYSRGEAFF.